This T cell receptor beta chain originates from a study of metastatic and nonmetastatic thyroid tumors. Using MiXCR, TCRdb re-called clones from the PCR reads. Of some 27,000 clones listed, around 4% are singletons. All patients reached thyroid surgery having received no treatment beforehand. This clone was recorded at least ten times. This CDR3 is 14 amino acids long. Germline loops: CDR1 SGHRS, CDR2 YFSETQ. The V gene lost 2 bases and the J gene lost 6 bases, with 13 bases spanning the gap. The rearrangement joins TRBV5-1 to TRBJ2-3; the D gene is possibly TRBD1 (6 bases). The receptor comes from a male donor with papillary thyroid cancer or a benign thyroid nodule (not recorded which). Some clones in this sample may be carry-over from other donors' samples. The sample consisted of blood. CDR3 nucleotide sequence: TGCGCCAGCAGCTTACAGGGTACCCGCGATACGCAGTATTTT. This codes for CASSLQGTRDTQYF.